The clone carrying this T cell receptor (beta chain) was seen a few times. Its antigen remains unidentified. The junction had 9 bases not matched to a gene; V was cut back by 6 bases and J by 4 bases. CDR3 length equals 15 residues. Germline assignment: CDR1 MDHEN and CDR2 SYDVKM. The data stem from a study of response to subunit inactivated influenza vaccine. Findings and limits, study-wide: With each seasonal influenza vaccination, the authors suggested, few new T cells are recruited.

MiXCR was run by TCRdb on the RT-PCR reads, yielding one entry per CDR3 protein. This table has a few hundred thousand distinct CDR3 sequences, roughly 15% appearing once. The chain has TRBV28 and TRBJ2-1; TRBD2 matches 7 bases. The sequence was collected from a man aged 50 to 60 who received an inactivated influenza vaccine. Sequenced material: PBMCs from blood, taken roughly 12 days after vaccination. The CDR3 coding sequence is TGTGCCAGCAGCAGATCTAGCGGAGGTTACAATGAGCAGTTCTTC. This gives the protein CASSRSSGGYNEQFF.